This T cell receptor beta chain was observed in a study of response to subunit inactivated influenza vaccine. Study-wide points: Seasonal influenza vaccination, on each occasion, was suggested by the authors to recruit few new T cells.

TCRdb redid the calling of the RT-PCR reads with MiXCR, one entry per CDR3 protein. The data hold around 520,000 distinct CDR3 sequences, with 25% observed a single time. Regarding this clonotype: Its antigen is not identified.

The starting material was CD4+ T cells sorted from PBMCs, obtained roughly 5 days after vaccination. The origin of this receptor is a man in his fifties who received an inactivated influenza vaccine.

The CDR3 coding sequence is TGTGCCAGCAGTGCCACAGGACTAGCGGGAGGGCCAACTGATACGCAGTATTTT. Translating gives CASSATGLAGGPTDTQYF. V gene TRBV6-4 combines with J gene TRBJ2-3; TRBD2 agrees at 15 bases. The V gene's germline CDR1 is MRHNA and CDR2 SNTAGT. The V gene end was trimmed by 4 bases and the J gene end by 6 bases; junction bases not matched to a gene: 11. The CDR3 is 18 amino acids.